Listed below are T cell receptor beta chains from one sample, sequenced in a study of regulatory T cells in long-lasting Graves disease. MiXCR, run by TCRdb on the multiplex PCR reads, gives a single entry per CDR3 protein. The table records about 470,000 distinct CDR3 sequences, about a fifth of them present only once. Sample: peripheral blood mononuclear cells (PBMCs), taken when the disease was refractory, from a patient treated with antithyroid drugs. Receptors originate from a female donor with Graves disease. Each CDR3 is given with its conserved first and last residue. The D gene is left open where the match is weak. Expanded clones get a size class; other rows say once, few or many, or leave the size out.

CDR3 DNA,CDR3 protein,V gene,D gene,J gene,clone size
TGCAGCGCCAAGGGGGCCGGCACTGAAGCTTTCTTT,CSAKGAGTEAFF,TRBV29-1,TRBD1,TRBJ1-1,-
TGTGCCAGCAGTTTATCTATGACCGACGAGCAGTACTTC,CASSLSMTDEQYF,TRBV27,-,TRBJ2-7,few
TGTGCCAGCTTTGGACAGGGGAACACTGAAGCTTTCTTT,CASFGQGNTEAFF,TRBV12-3/TRBV12-4,TRBD1,TRBJ1-1,many
TGCGCCAGCAGCCAAGAGGTAGGGACAGGGGAACCTGAAGCTTTCTTT,CASSQEVGTGEPEAFF,TRBV4-3,TRBD1,TRBJ1-1,-
TGTGCCAGCAGCCAAATAACAACTAATGAAAAACTGTTTTTT,CASSQITTNEKLFF,TRBV4-2,-,TRBJ1-4,few
TGCAGCGTTGCCAGGAATTCCTACGAGCAGTACTTC,CSVARNSYEQYF,TRBV29-1,-,TRBJ2-7,-
TGCGCCAGCATAGAGGGGGCCCAGTACTTC,CASIEGAQYF,TRBV4-3,-,TRBJ2-5,few
TGTGCCAGCAGCTTAGGGGGGAGTAGCGAGGTGAACACCGGGGAGCTGTTTTTT,CASSLGGSSEVNTGELFF,TRBV11-2,-,TRBJ2-2,-
TGCAGTGCCCACCTCGGTGACGGGGAGCTGTTTTTT,CSAHLGDGELFF,TRBV20-1,-,TRBJ2-2,many
TGTGCCTTGACGGCGGGGGAGACCCAGTACTTC,CALTAGETQYF,TRBV30,-,TRBJ2-5,few
TGTGCCTGGAGTGCGTCAACCCGTCCGACTCGTCTCACTGAAGCTTTCTTT,CAWSASTRPTRLTEAFF,TRBV30,-,TRBJ1-1,-
TGCAGCATACAGGGGGCGGGTACCGGGGAGCTGTTTTTT,CSIQGAGTGELFF,TRBV29-1,TRBD1,TRBJ2-2,-
TGTGCCGCCAACCGGGATCAACTTTCGTATGGCTACACCTTC,CAANRDQLSYGYTF,TRBV28,-,TRBJ1-2,few
TGTGCCAGCAGCCGGACAGGCTCGCAGACCCAGTACTTC,CASSRTGSQTQYF,TRBV12-3/TRBV12-4,TRBD1,TRBJ2-5,few
TGTGCCAGCAGCTTTCTCGATGAAAAACTGTTTTTT,CASSFLDEKLFF,TRBV7-8,-,TRBJ1-4,-
TGCAGTGCTAGCGGGGCCCTTAGCACAGATACGCAGTATTTT,CSASGALSTDTQYF,TRBV20-1,-,TRBJ2-3,-
TGTGCCAGCGCGGATAGAGAACCCTACGAGCAGTACTTC,CASADREPYEQYF,TRBV27,-,TRBJ2-7,many
TGTGCCAGCAGCCCGACTAGAGACTACGAGCGGTACTTC,CASSPTRDYERYF,TRBV6-1,-,TRBJ2-7,-
TGTGCCAGCACCCCTGCTCCTGGCTACGAGCAGTACTTC,CASTPAPGYEQYF,TRBV28,-,TRBJ2-7,many
TGTGCCAGCAGCGACGGGACAGGGAATGAAAAACTGTTTTTT,CASSDGTGNEKLFF,TRBV7-6,TRBD1,TRBJ1-4,many
TGTGCCAGCAGTGAAACGGCAGGGGGAAACACTGAAGCTTTCTTT,CASSETAGGNTEAFF,TRBV6-1,TRBD1,TRBJ1-1,few
TGCAGTGCTAGAAAGGACTTCCAAGAGACCCAGTACTTC,CSARKDFQETQYF,TRBV20-1,-,TRBJ2-5,-
TGTGCCAGCAGCCTTCCTAGGGGGCGCGAGCAGTACTTC,CASSLPRGREQYF,TRBV7-2,TRBD1,TRBJ2-7,-
TGTGCCAGCAGTCAGGACCCAATCTACGAGCAGTACTTC,CASSQDPIYEQYF,TRBV6-1,-,TRBJ2-7,-
TGTGCCAGCAGCACTACTAGCGTGCACGAGCAGTACTTC,CASSTTSVHEQYF,TRBV11-3,TRBD2,TRBJ2-7,many
TGTGCCAGCAGTACCTCCCCCGGACCAAACTTAGCGGGTGGCTACACCTTC,CASSTSPGPNLAGGYTF,TRBV27,-,TRBJ1-2,many
TGTGCCAGCAGTTATGGCGTGGGTGAAAAACTGTTTTTT,CASSYGVGEKLFF,TRBV6-5,-,TRBJ1-4,many
TGTGCCAGCAGCTTAGGGCGGGGGCGCGGGCCGAAAAATCAGCCCCAGCATTTT,CASSLGRGRGPKNQPQHF,TRBV11-2,-,TRBJ1-5,few
TGTGCCAGTGGAGCTAATGAAAAACTGTTTTTT,CASGANEKLFF,TRBV27,-,TRBJ1-4,few
TGTGCCAGCAGCGGAAGCGGGGCGGCAGGCTATGGCTACACCTTC,CASSGSGAAGYGYTF,TRBV11-2,-,TRBJ1-2,many
TGCAGCGCCGCACAGGGGACGAACACTGAAGCTTTCTTT,CSAAQGTNTEAFF,TRBV29-1,TRBD1,TRBJ1-1,few
TGTGCCTGGAGTAAGTGGGGCGCTAGCACTGAAGCTTTCTTT,CAWSKWGASTEAFF,TRBV30,-,TRBJ1-1,-
TGTGCCAGCAGCCCAAATAGCGGGAAGGGCTCCTACGAGCAGTACTTC,CASSPNSGKGSYEQYF,TRBV7-8,TRBD2,TRBJ2-7,many
TGTGCCAGCAGTGGTTGGGACACTGAAGCTTTCTTT,CASSGWDTEAFF,TRBV6-1,-,TRBJ1-1,few
TGTGCCAGCAGTCCCCAGACCGAGTATTCACCCCTCCACTTT,CASSPQTEYSPLHF,TRBV12-3/TRBV12-4,-,TRBJ1-6,few
TGTGCCAGCAGCTTCCAGCCGACTAGCGGTTATTTCACCGGGGAGCTGTTTTTT,CASSFQPTSGYFTGELFF,TRBV7-3,TRBD2,TRBJ2-2,-
TGTGCCAGCAGAAACAGCTCTGGGGCCAACGTCCTGACTTTC,CASRNSSGANVLTF,TRBV12-3/TRBV12-4,-,TRBJ2-6,-
TGTGCCAGCAGTCGTACACGGAACTATGGCTACACCTTC,CASSRTRNYGYTF,TRBV12-3/TRBV12-4,-,TRBJ1-2,many
TGTGCCAGTAGGAGGATTGGGTCTTACGAGCAGTACTTC,CASRRIGSYEQYF,TRBV5-1,-,TRBJ2-7,many
TGCGCCAGCAGTGAGTCGCAGAGGCGGACCCAGTACTTC,CASSESQRRTQYF,TRBV10-1,-,TRBJ2-5,many
TGCGCCAGCAGCCCGGGACCGACTCAAGAGACCCAGTACTTC,CASSPGPTQETQYF,TRBV4-1,-,TRBJ2-5,few
TGTGCCAGCAGCCCCGGGACAGGGGGCCCCTACGAGCAGTACTTC,CASSPGTGGPYEQYF,TRBV3-1,TRBD1,TRBJ2-7,many
TGCAGTGCTAGATCCGGGACTAGCGGGCCCCAAGAGACCCAGTACTTC,CSARSGTSGPQETQYF,TRBV20-1,TRBD2,TRBJ2-5,-
TGTGCCAGCAGCGTGTCCGGGACGACGAACACTGAAGCTTTCTTT,CASSVSGTTNTEAFF,TRBV9,-,TRBJ1-1,few
TGCAGTGCTACGGCGCAGGACTATGGCTACACCTTC,CSATAQDYGYTF,TRBV20-1,-,TRBJ1-2,many
TGTGCCAGCAGCGTAGGAGCAACTAATGAAAAACTGCTTTTT,CASSVGATNEKLLF,TRBV5-4,-,TRBJ1-4,-
TGTGCCTGGAGTGTAAACCACGAGCAGTACTTC,CAWSVNHEQYF,TRBV30,-,TRBJ2-7,-
TGTGCCAGCAGTCGGACAGGGACTGGCTACGAGCAGTACTTC,CASSRTGTGYEQYF,TRBV5-8,TRBD1,TRBJ2-7,few
TGTGCCAGCAGACCGACCGGGACAGGCACAGATACGCAGTATTTT,CASRPTGTGTDTQYF,TRBV28,TRBD1,TRBJ2-3,-
TGTGCCAGTAGTGGACAGATACATCTCCTAGCTAACTATGGCTACACCTTC,CASSGQIHLLANYGYTF,TRBV19,-,TRBJ1-2,-
TGTGCCAGCAGACGAACAGGGGTTTTTTACGAGCAGTACTTC,CASRRTGVFYEQYF,TRBV5-6,TRBD1,TRBJ2-7,few
TGTGCCTGGAGTACCGGGACTTCCAGCCTCTATGGCTACACCTTC,CAWSTGTSSLYGYTF,TRBV30,-,TRBJ1-2,few
TGTGCCAGCTCGGAAACAGGAGTTGCCTACGAGCAGTACTTC,CASSETGVAYEQYF,TRBV18,-,TRBJ2-7,-
TGTGCCAGTAAGGCAGTGGCAGGGGGCTATTACGAGCAGTACTTC,CASKAVAGGYYEQYF,TRBV19,TRBD1,TRBJ2-7,-